This T cell receptor (beta chain) was recovered during a study of blood T cell repertoires in COVID-19. TCRdb keeps only in-frame clones here, not all; method: immunoSEQ multiplex PCR. The sample comprises just over 300,000 clones, about nine tenths of which are singletons, and approximately 2.4% rests with the top ten. Germline V gene data show CDR1 as SGHDT and CDR2 as YYEEEE. With 2 bases clipped from V and 8 bases from J, the junction kept 10 bases outside the gene matches. This CDR3 region has 15 residues. Sequenced: peripheral blood. The genes are TRBV5-6 and TRBJ2-3; 8 nucleotides align to TRBD2. The TCR sequence derives from a man younger than 30 with active or convalescent COVID-19. The CDR3 is CASSFSGAARGTQYF. CDR3 in DNA: TGTGCCAGCAGCTTTAGCGGGGCGGCCCGGGGTACGCAGTATTTT.